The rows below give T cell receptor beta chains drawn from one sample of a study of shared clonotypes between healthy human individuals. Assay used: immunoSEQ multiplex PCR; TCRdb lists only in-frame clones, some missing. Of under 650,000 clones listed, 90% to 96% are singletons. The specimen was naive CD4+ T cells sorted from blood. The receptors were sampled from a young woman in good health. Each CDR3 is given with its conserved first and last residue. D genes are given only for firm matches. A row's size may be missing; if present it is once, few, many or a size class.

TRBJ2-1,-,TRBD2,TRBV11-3,TGTGCCAGCAGCTTTAGCGGGGGTTCTGGTGAGCAGTTCTTC,CASSFSGGSGEQFF
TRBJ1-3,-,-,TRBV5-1,TGCGCCAGCAGTTTTGCAGGATCAGGAGGAAACACCATATATTTT,CASSFAGSGGNTIYF
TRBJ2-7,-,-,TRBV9,TGTGCCAGCAGCTTTCGGAGCTCCTACGAGCAGTACTTC,CASSFRSSYEQYF
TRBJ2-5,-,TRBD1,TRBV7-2,TGTGCCAGCAGCTTAGCGTGGACAGGGCTTGGGACCCAGTACTTC,CASSLAWTGLGTQYF
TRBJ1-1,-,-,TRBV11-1,TGTGCCAGCAGCTTAATGCGGGGGTTGAACACTGAAGCTTTCTTT,CASSLMRGLNTEAFF
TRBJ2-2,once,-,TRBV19,TGTGCCAGTAGTATGCCTGGCGCGGGGTCGAACACCGGGGAGCTGTTTTTT,CASSMPGAGSNTGELFF
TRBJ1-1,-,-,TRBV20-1,TGCAGTGCTGGATGGGGGGGGCGAGCTTTCTTT,CSAGWGGRAFF
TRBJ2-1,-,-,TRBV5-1,TGCGCCAGCAGCTCACTGACCGGGGTAAGCTCCTACAATGAGCAGTTCTTC,CASSSLTGVSSYNEQFF
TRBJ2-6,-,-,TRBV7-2,TGTGCCAGCAGCTTAGGACCCCTAGGGATCTCTGGGGCCAACGTCCTGACTTTC,CASSLGPLGISGANVLTF
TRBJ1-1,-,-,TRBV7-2,TGTGCCAGCAGCTTACCCAACTACGGGAGAGGGGGCACTGAAGCTTTCTTT,CASSLPNYGRGGTEAFF
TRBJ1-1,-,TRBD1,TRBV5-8,TGTGCCAGCAGGAAAACAGGGGCGAACACTGAAGCTTTCTTT,CASRKTGANTEAFF
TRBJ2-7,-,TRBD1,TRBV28,TGTGCCAGCAGTTTCCGACAGGGGGCCTACGAGCAGTACTTC,CASSFRQGAYEQYF
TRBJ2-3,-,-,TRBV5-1,TGCGCCAGCAGCTTGGGGGGGCCCACAGATACGCAGTATTTT,CASSLGGPTDTQYF
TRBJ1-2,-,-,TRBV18,TGTGCCAGCTCACCATCGCAGGGATCGAATGGCTACACCTTC,CASSPSQGSNGYTF
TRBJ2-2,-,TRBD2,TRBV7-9,TGTGCCACCGGGGGGGACGGTGGCACCGGGGAGCTGTTTTTT,CATGGDGGTGELFF
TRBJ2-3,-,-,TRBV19,TGTGCCAGTAGTATAGGCTACATCACAGATACGCAGTATTTT,CASSIGYITDTQYF
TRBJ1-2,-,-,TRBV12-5,TGTGCTAGTGGTTTTGGGCCCGGCCCTTATGGCTACACCTTC,CASGFGPGPYGYTF
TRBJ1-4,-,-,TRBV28,TGTGCCAGCAGTTTCATTGGTGCAACTAATGAAAAACTGTTTTTT,CASSFIGATNEKLFF
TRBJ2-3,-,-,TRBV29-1,TGCAGCGTTGAATCGGGAGTTGGGGCAGATACGCAGTATTTT,CSVESGVGADTQYF
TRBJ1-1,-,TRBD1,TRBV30,TGTGCCTGGAGTGAGGGGCAGGGGGCAACTGAAGCTTTCTTT,CAWSEGQGATEAFF
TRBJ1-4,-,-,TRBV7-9,TGTGCCTCCAAGGACGGAAATTTTAATGAAAAACTGTTTTTT,CASKDGNFNEKLFF
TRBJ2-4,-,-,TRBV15,TGTGCCACCAGCAGTAGGTTAGGAGGGGGGCTAGCCAAAAACATTCAGTACTTC,CATSSRLGGGLAKNIQYF
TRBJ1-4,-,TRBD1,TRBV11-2,TGTGCCAGCAGCCCGGGACAGCCAGATGAAAAACTGTTTTTT,CASSPGQPDEKLFF
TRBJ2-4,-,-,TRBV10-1,TGCGCCAGCAACCGACCCATTGCCGCCAAAAACATTCAGTACTTC,CASNRPIAAKNIQYF
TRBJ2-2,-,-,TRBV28,TGTGCCAGCAGTATAGGGACTCCGAGCACCGGGGAGCTGTTTTTT,CASSIGTPSTGELFF
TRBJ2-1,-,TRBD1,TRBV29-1,TGCAGCGTTGAAGGAAGGACAGGTACCTACAATGAGCAGTTCTTC,CSVEGRTGTYNEQFF
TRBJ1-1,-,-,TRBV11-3,TGTGCCAGCAGCACGCCGGGACAGAACACTGAAGCTTTCTTT,CASSTPGQNTEAFF
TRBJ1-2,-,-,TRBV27,TGTGCCAGCAGTTTCGGGGATTCCCGTTATGGCTACACCTTC,CASSFGDSRYGYTF
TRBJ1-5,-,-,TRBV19,TGTGCCAGTAGTATCTTCGAAGGGAATCAGCCCCAGCATTTT,CASSIFEGNQPQHF
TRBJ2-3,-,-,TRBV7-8,TGTGCCAGCAACCCAACCCATAGCACAGATACGCAGTATTTT,CASNPTHSTDTQYF
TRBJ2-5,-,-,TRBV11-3,TGTGCCAGCAGCCCTAGGGGTTTGGGAGAGACCCAGTACTTC,CASSPRGLGETQYF
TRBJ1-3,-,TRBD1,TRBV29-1,TGCAGCGTTGGTACACAGGGGGCTACTGGAAACACCATATATTTT,CSVGTQGATGNTIYF
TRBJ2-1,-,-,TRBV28,TGTGCCAGCAGTTCTATCGGACTAACCTCCTACAATGAGCAGTTCTTC,CASSSIGLTSYNEQFF
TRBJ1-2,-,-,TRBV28,TGTGCCAGCAGTTTAAGAGGCTATGGCTACACCTTC,CASSLRGYGYTF
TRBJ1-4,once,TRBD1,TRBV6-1,TGTGCCAGCAGAATACAGGGGGATGAAAAACTGTTTTTT,CASRIQGDEKLFF
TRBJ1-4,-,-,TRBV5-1,TGCGCCAGCAGCTCCTCGTTCCGCACAGCAACTAATGAAAAACTGTTTTTT,CASSSSFRTATNEKLFF
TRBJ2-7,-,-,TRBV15,TGTGCCACCAGCAGACCCGCCGGGCCCAGCTACGAGCAGTACTTC,CATSRPAGPSYEQYF
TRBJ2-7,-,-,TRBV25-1,TGTGCCAGCAGTGAATCCAGGGATACCGACGAGCAGTACTTC,CASSESRDTDEQYF
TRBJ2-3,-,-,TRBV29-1,TGCAGCACTAGTCTCTCAGAGAGCACAGATACGCAGTATTTT,CSTSLSESTDTQYF
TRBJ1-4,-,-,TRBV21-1,TGTGCCAGCAGCAAAGCGCTTCCGGCTTCAACTAATGAAAAACTGTTTTTT,CASSKALPASTNEKLFF
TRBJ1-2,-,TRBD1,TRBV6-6,TGTGCCAGCAGCTTGACAGGGGGCGATTTTTACTATGGCTACACCTTC,CASSLTGGDFYYGYTF